This entry lists 29 T cell receptor beta chains sequenced from one sample in a study of control samples from healthy donors and cancer patients. Sequencing was performed with immunoSEQ multiplex PCR; in TCRdb, only in-frame clones are kept and a portion is missing. Among around 23,000 clones listed, around 83% were seen once. The sample taken for sequencing was PBMCs. These receptors were obtained from a man in his 60s with head and neck cancer.

The chain combines TRBV2 with TRBJ1-5, with 7 bases aligning to TRBD1. V trimming: 7 bases; J trimming: 5 bases; junction bases outside the gene matches: 8. The germline V gene has CDR1 SNHLY and CDR2 FYNNEI. This CDR3 is 14 amino acids long. Here the CDR3 reads CASKTGPDDQPQHF. CDR3 DNA sequence: TGTGCCAGCAAGACAGGGCCCGACGATCAGCCCCAGCATTTT.

This clone showed up just once. The rearrangement uses TRBV3-1 (or the pseudogene TRBV3-2) and TRBJ1-1; no firm D call. This CDR3 is built from 13 residues. CDR1 is LGHDT and CDR2 is YNNKEL in the germline V gene (reference sequence). The V end was cut by 2 bases, the J end by 1 base, with 5 bases between. The CDR3 loop is CASSQPGNTEAFF. Written as DNA, the CDR3 is TGTGCCAGCAGCCAACCGGGGAACACTGAAGCTTTCTTT.

This rearrangement joins TRBV2 to TRBJ2-1; D might be TRBD2 (6 bases). V was shortened by 4 bases and J by 5 bases, with 12 bases between the two germline ends. The CDR3 runs 14 residues. Germline CDR1 is SNHLY and CDR2 is FYNNEI. CDR3 bases: TGTGCCAGCAGTGTAGGGGACTCTGACAATGAGCAGTTCTTC. The encoded protein is CASSVGDSDNEQFF.

This clone was observed a few times. The chain is built from TRBV10-3 and TRBJ2-3; D is undetermined. Germline loops: CDR1 ENHRY, CDR2 SYGVKD. This CDR3 has 12 amino acids. Trimming took 2 bases from V and 5 from J, leaving 5 bases between them. The CDR3 DNA reads TGTGCCATCAGTGAGAGGAAAGATACGCAGTATTTT. This codes for CAISERKDTQYF.

The rearrangement joins TRBV7-8 to TRBJ2-7; a possible D gene is TRBD2 (6 bases). This CDR3 spans 11 amino acids. CDR1 is SGHVS, CDR2 FQNEAQ, per germline. The V and J ends lost 8 bases and 3 bases respectively, with 8 bases between them. The CDR3 sequence: CASAGGYEQYF. CDR3 nucleotide sequence: TGTGCCAGCGCCGGGGGCTACGAGCAGTACTTC.

The chain recombines TRBV21-1 with TRBJ1-4. TRBV21-1 is noted as a pseudogene. The CDR3 extends over 10 amino acids. The CDR3 DNA is TGTGCCAGCAGGAATGAAAAACTGTTTTTT. This codes for CASRNEKLFF.

The rearrangement joins TRBV10-3 to TRBJ2-1; TRBD2 aligns across 8 bases. This CDR3 region has 15 residues. V gave up 3 bases and J gave up 2 bases; unmatched junction bases: 3. Germline lookup yields CDR1 ENHRY and CDR2 SYGVKD. This chain's CDR3 is CAISDSGGPYNEQFF. The CDR3 DNA follows: TGTGCCATCAGTGATTCGGGAGGGCCCTACAATGAGCAGTTCTTC.

The rearrangement joins TRBV19 to TRBJ1-5; 8 bases line up with TRBD1. Trimming took 4 bases from V and 4 from J; bases not matched to a gene: 9. Germline V CDR1 and CDR2: LNHDA, SQIVND (reference sequence). The CDR3 sequence is 16 residues long. CDR3 loop: CASSRNTGGGNQPQHF. DNA for the CDR3: TGTGCCAGTAGTAGGAACACAGGGGGGGGAAATCAGCCCCAGCATTTT.

This chain links TRBV27 with TRBJ1-2, with no clear D. The CDR3 extends over 15 amino acids. The V end was cut by 3 bases, the J end by 5 bases, with 16 bases between. CDR1 is MNHEY, CDR2 SMNVEV, per germline (reference sequence). CDR3 sequence (DNA): TGTGCCAGCAGTTTCTTCGGCGACGAAGGATATGGCTACACCTTC. It codes for CASSFFGDEGYGYTF.

The chain carries TRBV7-8 and TRBJ1-5; tentative D call: TRBD1 (5 bases). Per the germline V gene, CDR1 is SGHVS and CDR2 is FQNEAQ. Trimming cost V 4 bases and J 1 base, with 17 bases left between them. This CDR3 has 17 amino acids. CDR3 sequence reads: CASSSAGGSVSNQPQHF. In DNA, the CDR3 is TGTGCCAGCAGCTCCGCGGGGGGGAGCGTCAGCAATCAGCCCCAGCATTTT.

The gene calls are TRBV5-1 and TRBJ2-7; D is ambiguous. The germline V gene encodes CDR1 SGHRS and CDR2 YFSETQ. This CDR3 has 14 residues. The V end lost 0 bases, the J end lost 0 bases, and 7 bases lay between the germline ends. Here the CDR3 reads CASSLDPSSYEQYF. The DNA of the CDR3 is TGCGCCAGCAGCTTGGATCCCTCCTCCTACGAGCAGTACTTC.

The rearrangement links TRBV11-2 to TRBJ1-2; a weak D match, TRBD1 (6 bases). This CDR3 spans 14 amino acids. Trimming took 0 bases from V and 7 from J, leaving 12 bases between them. Germline V lookup: CDR1 SGHAT, CDR2 FQNNGV. CDR3 residues: CASSLDPGGVGYTF. The DNA for the CDR3 is TGTGCCAGCAGCTTAGATCCGGGGGGCGTTGGCTACACCTTC.

This chain joins TRBV30 and TRBJ1-6; TRBD1 might be the D (5 bases). The CDR3 is made up of 13 amino acids. V dropped 8 bases and J dropped 4 bases, with 12 bases sitting between them. CDR1 GTSNPN and CDR2 SVGIG come from the germline V gene (reference sequence). DNA of the CDR3: TGTGCCGCTCGGGACGGTTATAATTCACCCCTCCACTTT. It specifies CAARDGYNSPLHF.

To note about this clone: Other DNA sequences within the sample encode an identical CDR3. CDR3 in amino acids: CASSRGTLSGTDTQYF. The CDR3 DNA follows: TGTGCCTCCAGTAGGGGGACCCTCTCGGGCACAGATACGCAGTATTTT. The chain uses TRBV19 and TRBJ2-3, with a weak D call TRBD1 (6 bases). Germline V gene lookup returns CDR1 LNHDA and CDR2 SQIVND (reference sequence). V was clipped by 11 bases and J by 1 base, with 22 bases between them. This CDR3 contains 16 residues.

The chain is built from TRBV2 and TRBJ1-1; 7 positions agree with TRBD1. Trimming cost V 7 bases and J 6 bases; bases outside gene matches: 8. CDR1 and CDR2 (germline): SNHLY, FYNNEI. This CDR3 comprises 13 residues. CDR3 loop: CASNPDRAAEAFF. CDR3 nucleotide sequence: TGTGCCAGCAATCCCGACAGGGCCGCTGAAGCTTTCTTT.

This clone occurred once. V is TRBV5-1 and J is TRBJ2-7; possibly TRBD1 for D (5 bases). This CDR3 contains 14 residues. V dropped 1 base and J dropped 5 bases, with 13 bases sitting between them. The V gene's germline CDR1 is SGHRS and CDR2 YFSETQ. The CDR3, as DNA: TGCGCCAGCAGCTTGAGCAGGGCTAAGGACGAGCAGTACTTC. Translation gives CASSLSRAKDEQYF. Based on the CDR3 plus reference TRBV5-1 and TRBJ2-7, the full variable domain is KAGVTQTPRYLIKTRGQQVTLSCSPISGHRSVSWYQQTPGQGLQFLFEYFSETQRNKGNFPGRFSGRQFSNSRSEMNVSTLELGDSALYLCASSLSRAKDEQYFGPGTRLTVT.

The chain couples TRBV4-1 to TRBJ1-5, with D possibly being TRBD1 (5 bases). Trimming left V 1 base short and J 1 base short, with 8 bases between. The CDR3 length is 15 residues. Germline CDR1 and CDR2: MGHRA and YSYEKL. The CDR3 is CASSQGGGSNQPQHF. DNA for the CDR3: TGCGCCAGCAGCCAAGGGGGGGGAAGCAATCAGCCCCAGCATTTT.

This chain joins TRBV2 and TRBJ2-1, with 16 nucleotides matching TRBD2. Germline V gene sequence: CDR1 SNHLY, CDR2 FYNNEI. CDR3 size: 16 residues. With V trimmed by 6 bases and J by 11 bases, 10 bases remained unmatched. This chain's CDR3 is CASSDPGLAGGIKQFF. The DNA for the CDR3 is TGTGCCAGCAGCGACCCGGGACTAGCGGGAGGGATTAAGCAGTTCTTC.

V and J are TRBV9 and TRBJ2-1; TRBD1 agrees at 11 bases. The V and J ends lost 2 bases and 6 bases, in that order; junction bases with no gene match: 7. This CDR3 contains 16 residues. Germline V gene data show CDR1 as SGDLS and CDR2 as YYNGEE. The CDR3 protein is CASSVFGTGGINEQFF. The CDR3 region has the DNA TGTGCCAGCAGCGTTTTCGGGACAGGGGGAATCAATGAGCAGTTCTTC.

The sample holds a few counts of this clone. This chain links TRBV5-1 with TRBJ2-1; TRBD2 matches at 8 bases. With V trimmed by 0 bases and J by 8 bases, 4 bases remained unmatched. The CDR3 sequence is 14 residues long. Germline V CDR1 and CDR2: SGHRS, YFSETQ. The DNA of the CDR3 is TGCGCCAGCAGCTTGGTACCAGCGGGGGATGAGCAGTTCTTC. It encodes CASSLVPAGDEQFF.

The J gene is TRBJ2-1, the V gene TRBV12-5; D is unresolved. Germline-derived CDR1 and CDR2 are LGHNT and FRNRAP. This CDR3 is built from 11 residues. V lost 4 bases and J lost 4, with 2 bases in between. CDR3: CASGSYNEQFF. In DNA, the CDR3 is TGTGCTAGTGGTTCGTACAATGAGCAGTTCTTC.

The chain carries TRBV5-4 and TRBJ2-7, with 11 bases lining up with TRBD2. V was pared by 4 bases and J by 2 bases, with 8 bases of the junction left unmatched. Germline V gene data show CDR1 as SGHNT and CDR2 as YYREEE (reference sequence). The CDR3 has 16 residues. In nucleotides, the CDR3 is TGTGCCAGCAGCGGAGGACTAGCGGGTCACACCTACGAGCAGTACTTC. It translates to CASSGGLAGHTYEQYF.

The chain uses TRBV19 and TRBJ1-1, with D perhaps matching TRBD1 (5 bases). Germline V gene sequence: CDR1 LNHDA, CDR2 SQIVND (reference sequence). The CDR3 is 13 amino acids. V was trimmed by 10 bases and J by 7 bases, leaving 19 bases between them. CDR3 sequence reads: CATSRVGAFEAFF. CDR3 sequence (DNA): TGTGCCACCTCCAGGGTCGGAGCCTTTGAAGCTTTCTTT.

The chain has TRBV9 and TRBJ1-1; unclear D gene. V was cut by 0 bases and J by 4 bases, with 10 bases left in between. Germline V gene data show CDR1 as SGDLS and CDR2 as YYNGEE. This CDR3 region has 14 residues. CDR3 sequence: CASSVVLESTEAFF. In DNA, the CDR3 is TGTGCCAGCAGCGTAGTCCTAGAGAGCACTGAAGCTTTCTTT. The whole variable domain, filled in from reference TRBV9 and TRBJ1-1, reads DSGVTQTPKHLITATGQRVTLRCSPRSGDLSVYWYQQSLDQGLQFLIQYYNGEERAKGNILERFSAQQFPDLHSELNLSSLELGDSALYFCASSVVLESTEAFFGQGTRLTVV.

In its sample, this clone is medium-sized. The chain combines TRBV10-2 with TRBJ2-3; 7 nucleotides align to TRBD2. Germline V gene lookup returns CDR1 WSHSY and CDR2 SAAADI. This CDR3 spans 17 amino acids. Trimming at V came to 0 bases and at J to 4 bases, leaving 10 bases not matched to a gene. This CDR3 is CASSESYLAAQPDTQYF. DNA of the CDR3: TGCGCCAGCAGTGAGTCCTACCTAGCGGCCCAGCCAGATACGCAGTATTTT.

The rearrangement joins TRBV5-4 to TRBJ2-1, with 11 bases fitting TRBD2. This CDR3 is built from 15 residues. Trimming at V came to 4 bases and at J to 3 bases, leaving 3 bases not matched to a gene. Germline loops: CDR1 SGHNT, CDR2 YYREEE (reference sequence). The CDR3 DNA is TGTGCCAGCAGCCTGACTAGCGGGGACTACAATGAGCAGTTCTTC. It specifies CASSLTSGDYNEQFF.

The V gene is TRBV12-3 or TRBV12-4, the J gene TRBJ2-7, with 7 bases identical to TRBD1. CDR3 size: 13 residues. Germline trimming cut 7 bases from V and 2 bases from J; bases unmatched to any gene: 5. The CDR3 DNA follows: TGTGCCAGCACCCGGGACAGAGCCTACGAGCAGTACTTC. Translation gives CASTRDRAYEQYF.

V gene TRBV7-8 combines with J gene TRBJ2-1; D possibly corresponds to TRBD2 (7 bases). The CDR3 covers 15 residues. The ends were cut back, 5 bases at V and 1 base at J, with 12 bases in the middle. Per the germline V gene, CDR1 is SGHVS and CDR2 is FQNEAQ. CDR3 sequence (DNA): TGTGCCAGCAGCCCCGAGGGGGGGTCCTACAATGAGCAGTTCTTC. It is translated as CASSPEGGSYNEQFF.

The chain links TRBV27 to TRBJ2-5; D remains unclear. Deletions cut 6 bases from V and 2 bases from J, with 7 bases between. The CDR3 totals 12 residues. The germline V gene has CDR1 MNHEY and CDR2 SMNVEV (reference sequence). CDR3 region: CASSPNQETQYF. DNA for the CDR3: TGTGCCAGCAGCCCAAATCAAGAGACCCAGTACTTC.